The 11 T cell receptor beta chains below were found in one sample sequenced in a study of shared T cell receptors in the human thymus. The protocol was immunoSEQ multiplex PCR, while the TCRdb copy is restricted to in-frame clones and leaves out a portion. The table lists 55,000 to 75,000 clones, 90% to 95% of them singletons. The specimen was thymocytes. The receptors were gathered from a human donor.

The chain recombines TRBV11-2 with TRBJ1-5, with D hard to call. The ends were cut back, 3 bases at V and 6 bases at J, with 9 bases in the middle. The CDR3 length is 13 residues. From germline, CDR1 is SGHAT and CDR2 FQNNGV. The CDR3: CASSLEKGQPQHF. As DNA, the CDR3 is TGTGCCAGCAGCTTGGAGAAGGGTCAGCCCCAGCATTTT. Full variable domain (outside the CDR3, taken from reference TRBV11-2 and TRBJ1-5): EAGVAQSPRYKIIEKRQSVAFWCNPISGHATLYWYQQILGQGPKLLIQFQNNGVVDDSQLPKDRFSAERLKGVDSTLKIQPAKLEDSAVYLCASSLEKGQPQHFGDGTRLSIL.

The gene calls are TRBV2 and TRBJ2-7, with D perhaps TRBD1 or TRBD2 (5 bases each). Germline V lookup: CDR1 SNHLY, CDR2 FYNNEI. Trimming removed 7 bases at V and 0 bases at J, with 25 bases between. CDR3 length equals 18 residues. This CDR3 reads CASTGRSTLGDPSYEQYF. For the CDR3, the DNA is TGTGCCAGCACCGGAAGGAGTACTTTGGGGGACCCCTCCTACGAGCAGTACTTC. The full variable domain, in which reference TRBV2 and TRBJ2-7 provide the parts outside the CDR3, is EPEVTQTPSHQVTQMGQEVILRCVPISNHLYFYWYRQILGQKVEFLVSFYNNEISEKSEIFDDQFSVERPDGSNFTLKIRSTKLEDSAMYFCASTGRSTLGDPSYEQYFGPGTRLTVT.

V usage is TRBV5-4 and J usage is TRBJ2-3; no clear D gene. The V gene lost 4 bases and the J gene lost 2 bases, with 8 bases spanning the gap. This CDR3 has 13 residues. Germline V gene data show CDR1 as SGHNT and CDR2 as YYREEE (reference sequence). The CDR3 here is CASSANDTDTQYF. DNA for the CDR3: TGTGCCAGCAGCGCGAACGACACAGATACGCAGTATTTT.

The chain joins TRBV6-5 to TRBJ2-1; 9 bases map to TRBD2. This CDR3 comprises 16 residues. Germline V lookup: CDR1 MNHEY, CDR2 SVGAGI. Trimming at V came to 2 bases and at J to 5 bases, leaving 7 bases not matched to a gene. The CDR3 DNA is TGTGCCAGCAGTTACGATGGGCGGGGGGGGAACAATGAGCAGTTCTTC. Translating it yields CASSYDGRGGNNEQFF.

This chain joins TRBV25-1 and TRBJ1-4, with 7 bases matching TRBD1. Germline values: CDR1 MGHDK, CDR2 SYGVNS. CDR3 size: 14 residues. The V and J ends lost 6 bases and 5 bases, in that order; junction bases with no gene match: 6. For the CDR3, the DNA is TGTGCCAGCAGCGAACAGGGGCCGAATGAAAAACTGTTTTTT. It specifies CASSEQGPNEKLFF.

The rearrangement joins TRBV18 to TRBJ2-7; the D gene is possibly TRBD2 (6 bases). Germline assignment: CDR1 KGHSH and CDR2 LQKENI. V lost 0 bases, J lost 1 base, and 19 bases lay in between. The CDR3 is 18 amino acids. The CDR3 nucleotides are TGTGCCAGCTCACCACCCAGTCCGGTAACGGGGACTTCCTACGAGCAGTACTTC. Encoded protein: CASSPPSPVTGTSYEQYF.

The chain couples TRBV29-1 to TRBJ2-5; D gene unclear. The CDR3 is 13 residues long. V was cut by 5 bases and J by 1 base, with 11 bases left in between. Germline-derived CDR1 and CDR2 are SQVTM and ANQGSEA. The CDR3 nucleotides read TGCAGCGTTTTAAGAGGCGGCCAAGAGACCCAGTACTTC. Its translation is CSVLRGGQETQYF. Full variable domain (rest looked up from reference TRBV29-1 and TRBJ2-5): SAVISQKPSRDICQRGTSLTIQCQVDSQVTMMFWYRQQPGQSLTLIATANQGSEATYESGFVIDKFPISRPNLTFSTLTVSNMSPEDSSIYLCSVLRGGQETQYFGPGTRLLVL.

The V and J genes are TRBV5-5 and TRBJ2-1; 7 bases map to TRBD2. The length of the CDR3 is 16 residues. Losses at the gene ends were 0 bases for V and 7 bases for J; bases not matched to a gene: 10. Germline V CDR1 and CDR2: SGHKS, YYEKEE (reference sequence). The CDR3 bases are TGTGCCAGCAGCTTGGTGCGGGGGACGATCCTTAATGAGCAGTTCTTC. Its translation is CASSLVRGTILNEQFF.

In nucleotides, the CDR3 is TGTGCCAGCAGCTTTAGTGGGGTAACCTACGAGCAGTACTTC. Its protein is CASSFSGVTYEQYF. V is TRBV7-2 and J is TRBJ2-7; D is uncertain. Trimming removed 3 bases at V and 2 bases at J, with 11 bases between. This CDR3 spans 14 amino acids. Germline lookup yields CDR1 SGHTA and CDR2 FQGNSA. The complete variable domain, with remaining parts taken from reference TRBV7-2 and TRBJ2-7, reads GAGVSQSPSNKVTEKGKDVELRCDPISGHTALYWYRQSLGQGLEFLIYFQGNSAPDKSGLPSDRFSAERTGGSVSTLTIQRTQQEDSAVYLCASSFSGVTYEQYFGPGTRLTVT.

The chain recombines TRBV7-9 with TRBJ2-1; tentative D call: TRBD2 (7 bases). Germline V CDR1 and CDR2: SEHNR, FQNEAQ (reference sequence). V lost 4 bases to trimming and J lost 6 bases, with 16 bases between them. The CDR3 is 15 residues long. The CDR3, as DNA: TGTGCCAGCAGCTCCATAGGTAGGGGGGGCAATGAGCAGTTCTTC. Encoded protein: CASSSIGRGGNEQFF.

This rearrangement joins TRBV4-1 to TRBJ2-4; no definite D call. V lost 0 bases, J lost 0 bases, and 12 bases lay in between. The germline CDR1 and CDR2 sequences are MGHRA and YSYEKL. CDR3 length equals 17 residues. The CDR3 loop is CASSQEFLGEAKNIQYF. CDR3 nucleotide sequence: TGCGCCAGCAGCCAAGAATTCTTAGGTGAAGCCAAAAACATTCAGTACTTC.